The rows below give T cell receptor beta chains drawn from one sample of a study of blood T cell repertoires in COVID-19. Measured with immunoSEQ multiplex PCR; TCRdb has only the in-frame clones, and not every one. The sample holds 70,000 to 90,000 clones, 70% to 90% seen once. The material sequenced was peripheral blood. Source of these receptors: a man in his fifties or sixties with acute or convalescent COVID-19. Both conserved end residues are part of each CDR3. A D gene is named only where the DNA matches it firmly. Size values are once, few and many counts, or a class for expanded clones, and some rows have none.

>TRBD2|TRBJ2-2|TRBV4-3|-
CASSQGGTSGGLGELFF
TGCGCCAGCAGCCAAGGCGGGACTAGCGGGGGTTTAGGGGAGCTGTTTTTT
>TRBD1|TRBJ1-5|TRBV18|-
CASSRGQGEVVNQPQHF
TGTGCCAGCTCACGAGGACAGGGGGAGGTAGTCAATCAGCCCCAGCATTTT
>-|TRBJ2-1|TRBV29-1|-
CSVVGAGAYNEQFF
TGCAGCGTTGTGGGCGCAGGGGCCTACAATGAGCAGTTCTTC
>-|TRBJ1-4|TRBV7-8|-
CASSAGGRGEKLFF
TGTGCCAGCAGCGCCGGGGGAAGGGGTGAAAAACTGTTTTTT
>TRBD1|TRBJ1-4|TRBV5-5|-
CASSSRQGVEKLFF
TGTGCCAGCAGCTCGCGACAGGGTGTCGAAAAACTGTTTTTT
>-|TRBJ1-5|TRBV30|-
CAWRAKTSNQPQHF
TGTGCCTGGAGGGCCAAAACCAGCAATCAGCCCCAGCATTTT
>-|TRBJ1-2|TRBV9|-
CASSVGGGASYGYTF
TGTGCCAGCAGCGTAGGGGGAGGGGCAAGCTATGGCTACACCTTC
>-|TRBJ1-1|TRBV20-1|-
CSATDQGFRTEAFF
TGCAGTGCTACTGATCAGGGGTTCAGAACTGAAGCTTTCTTT
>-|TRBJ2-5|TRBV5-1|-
CASSLGGTQYF
TGCGCCAGCAGCTTGGGCGGGACCCAGTACTTC
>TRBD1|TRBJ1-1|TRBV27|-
CASSALGTANEAFF
TGTGCCAGCAGTGCCCTGGGGACAGCGAATGAAGCTTTCTTT
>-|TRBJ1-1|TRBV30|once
CAWSRGRNTEAFF
TGTGCCTGGTCCCGAGGGAGGAACACTGAAGCTTTCTTT
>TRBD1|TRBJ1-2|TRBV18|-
CASSPRQGSGYGYTF
TGTGCCAGCTCGCCGAGACAGGGGTCGGGCTATGGCTACACCTTC
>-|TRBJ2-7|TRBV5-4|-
CASSTDSYEQYF
TGTGCCAGCAGCACAGACAGCTACGAGCAGTACTTC
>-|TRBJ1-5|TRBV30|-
CAWSGGPNQPQHF
TGTGCCTGGAGTGGGGGCCCCAATCAGCCCCAGCATTTT
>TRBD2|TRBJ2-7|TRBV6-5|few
CASGLAGSSYEQYF
TGTGCCAGCGGACTAGCGGGAAGCTCCTACGAGCAGTACTTC
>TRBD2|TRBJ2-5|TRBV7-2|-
CASSRAGGLETQYF
TGTGCCAGCAGCCGGGCGGGGGGCCTAGAGACCCAGTACTTC
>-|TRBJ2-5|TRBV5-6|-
CASSLGVRGAETQYF
TGTGCCAGCAGCTTGGGGGTCCGTGGGGCAGAGACCCAGTACTTC
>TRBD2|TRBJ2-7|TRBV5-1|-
CASSLYRGGLREQYF
TGCGCCAGCAGCTTGTACCGGGGGGGCCTGAGAGAGCAGTACTTC
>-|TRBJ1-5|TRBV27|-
CASSLPGSNQPQHF
TGTGCCAGCAGTTTGCCGGGTAGCAATCAGCCCCAGCATTTT
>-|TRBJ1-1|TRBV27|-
CASRNQWNTEAFF
TGTGCCAGCAGAAATCAATGGAACACTGAAGCTTTCTTT
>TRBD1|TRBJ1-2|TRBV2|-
CASIERGTGGNGYTF
TGTGCCAGCATTGAACGAGGGACAGGGGGCAATGGCTACACCTTC
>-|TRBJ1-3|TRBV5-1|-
CASSAGRGAGNTIYF
TGCGCCAGCAGCGCCGGTCGGGGGGCCGGAAACACCATATATTTT